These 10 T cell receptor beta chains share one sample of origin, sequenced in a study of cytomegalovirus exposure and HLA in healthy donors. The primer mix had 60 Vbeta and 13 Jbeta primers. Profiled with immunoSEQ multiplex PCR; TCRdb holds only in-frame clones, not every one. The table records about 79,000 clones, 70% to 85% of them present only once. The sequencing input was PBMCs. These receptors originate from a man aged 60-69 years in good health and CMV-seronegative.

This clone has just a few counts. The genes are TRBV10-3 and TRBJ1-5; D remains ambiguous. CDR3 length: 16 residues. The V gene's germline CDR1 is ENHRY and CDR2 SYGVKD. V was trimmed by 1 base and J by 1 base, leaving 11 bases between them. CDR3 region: CAISEFGQLSNQPQHF. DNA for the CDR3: TGTGCCATCAGTGAGTTTGGGCAGCTCAGCAATCAGCCCCAGCATTTT.

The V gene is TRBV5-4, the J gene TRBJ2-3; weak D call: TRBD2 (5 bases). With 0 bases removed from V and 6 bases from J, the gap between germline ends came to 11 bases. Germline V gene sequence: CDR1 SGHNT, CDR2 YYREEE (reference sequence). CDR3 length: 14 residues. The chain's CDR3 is CASSLVGRRDTQYF. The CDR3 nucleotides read TGTGCCAGCAGCTTGGTGGGGAGAAGGGATACGCAGTATTTT. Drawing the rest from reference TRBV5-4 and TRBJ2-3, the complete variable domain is ETGVTQSPTHLIKTRGQQVTLRCSSQSGHNTVSWYQQALGQGPQFIFQYYREEENGRGNFPPRFSGLQFPNYSSELNVNALELDDSALYLCASSLVGRRDTQYFGPGTRLTVL.

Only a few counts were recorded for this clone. The DNA of the CDR3 is TGCAGCGTCGTGTTTGGGACAGATCAAGAGACCCAGTACTTC. Its protein is CSVVFGTDQETQYF. The V call is TRBV29-1, the J call TRBJ2-5; the match to TRBD1 covers 7 bases. The CDR3 covers 14 residues. Germline-derived CDR1 and CDR2 are SQVTM and ANQGSEA. V lost 6 bases and J lost 2; bases outside the gene matches: 9.

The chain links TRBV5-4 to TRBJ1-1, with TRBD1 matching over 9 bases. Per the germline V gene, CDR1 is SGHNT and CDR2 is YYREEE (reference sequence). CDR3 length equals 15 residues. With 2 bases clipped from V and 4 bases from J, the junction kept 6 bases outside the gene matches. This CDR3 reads CASSLRTGGVTEAFF. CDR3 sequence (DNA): TGTGCCAGCAGCTTAAGAACAGGGGGCGTCACTGAAGCTTTCTTT.

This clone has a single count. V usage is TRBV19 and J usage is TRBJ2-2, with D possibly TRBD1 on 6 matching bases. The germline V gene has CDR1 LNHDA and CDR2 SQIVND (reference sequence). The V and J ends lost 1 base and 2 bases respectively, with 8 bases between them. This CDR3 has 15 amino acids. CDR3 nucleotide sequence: TGTGCCAGTAGTATAGGACAGGAAAACACCGGGGAGCTGTTTTTT. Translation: CASSIGQENTGELFF. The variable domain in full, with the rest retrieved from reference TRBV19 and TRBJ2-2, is DGGITQSPKYLFRKEGQNVTLSCEQNLNHDAMYWYRQDPGQGLRLIYYSQIVNDFQKGDIAEGYSVSREKKESFPLTVTSAQKNPTAFYLCASSIGQENTGELFFGEGSRLTVL.

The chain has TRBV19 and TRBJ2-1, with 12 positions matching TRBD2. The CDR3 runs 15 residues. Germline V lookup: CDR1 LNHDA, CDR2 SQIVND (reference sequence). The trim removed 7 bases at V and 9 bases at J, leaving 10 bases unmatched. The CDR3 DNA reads TGTGCCAGTAACGGGCTAGCGGGAGGGCCGAGTGAGCAGTTCTTC. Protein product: CASNGLAGGPSEQFF.

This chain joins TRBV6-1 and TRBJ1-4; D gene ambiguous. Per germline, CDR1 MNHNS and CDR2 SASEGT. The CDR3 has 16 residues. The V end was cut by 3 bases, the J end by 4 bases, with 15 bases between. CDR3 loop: CASSDLSGAGNEKLFF. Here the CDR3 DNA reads TGTGCCAGCAGTGATCTCTCGGGTGCGGGTAATGAAAAACTGTTTTTT.

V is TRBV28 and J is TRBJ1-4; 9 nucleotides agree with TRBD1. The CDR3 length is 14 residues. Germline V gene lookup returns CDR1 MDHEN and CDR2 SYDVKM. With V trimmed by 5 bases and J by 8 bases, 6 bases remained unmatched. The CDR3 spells CASSGGQGEEKLFF. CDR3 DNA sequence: TGTGCCAGCAGTGGGGGACAGGGAGAGGAAAAACTGTTTTTT.

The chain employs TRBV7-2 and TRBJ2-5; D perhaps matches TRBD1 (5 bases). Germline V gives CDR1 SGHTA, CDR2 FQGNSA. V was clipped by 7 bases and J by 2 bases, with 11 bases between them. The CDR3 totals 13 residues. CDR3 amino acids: CASTRTYQETQYF. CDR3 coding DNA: TGTGCCAGCACCAGGACATATCAAGAGACCCAGTACTTC.

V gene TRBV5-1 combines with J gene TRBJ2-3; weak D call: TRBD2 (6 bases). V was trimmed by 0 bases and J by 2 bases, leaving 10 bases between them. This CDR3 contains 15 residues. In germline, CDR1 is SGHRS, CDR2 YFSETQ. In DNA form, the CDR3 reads TGCGCCAGCAGCTTGGACGGGAGTTCCACAGATACGCAGTATTTT. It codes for CASSLDGSSTDTQYF.